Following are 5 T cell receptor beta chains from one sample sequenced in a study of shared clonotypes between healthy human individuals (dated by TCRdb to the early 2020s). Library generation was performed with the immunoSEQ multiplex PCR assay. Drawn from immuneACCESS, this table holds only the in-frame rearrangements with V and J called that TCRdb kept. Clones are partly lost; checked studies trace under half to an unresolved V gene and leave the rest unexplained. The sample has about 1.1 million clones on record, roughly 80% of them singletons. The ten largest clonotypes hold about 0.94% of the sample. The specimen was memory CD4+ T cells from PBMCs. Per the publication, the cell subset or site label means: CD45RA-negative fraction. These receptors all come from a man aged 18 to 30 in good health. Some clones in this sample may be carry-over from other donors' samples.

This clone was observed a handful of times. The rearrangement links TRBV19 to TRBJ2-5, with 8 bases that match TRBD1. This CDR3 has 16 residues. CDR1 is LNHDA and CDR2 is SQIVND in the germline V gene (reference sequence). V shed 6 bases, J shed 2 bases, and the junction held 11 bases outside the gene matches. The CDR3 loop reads CASSLDGTGGQETQYF. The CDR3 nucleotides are TGTGCCAGTAGCCTCGATGGGACAGGCGGGCAAGAGACCCAGTACTTC. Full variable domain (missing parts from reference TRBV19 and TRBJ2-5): DGGITQSPKYLFRKEGQNVTLSCEQNLNHDAMYWYRQDPGQGLRLIYYSQIVNDFQKGDIAEGYSVSREKKESFPLTVTSAQKNPTAFYLCASSLDGTGGQETQYFGPGTRLLVL.

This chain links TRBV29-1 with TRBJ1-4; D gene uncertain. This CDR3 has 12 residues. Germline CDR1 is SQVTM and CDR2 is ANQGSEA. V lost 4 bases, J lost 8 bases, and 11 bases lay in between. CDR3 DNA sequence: TGCAGCGTTGGGGTATTTGGGGAAAAACTGTTTTTT. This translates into CSVGVFGEKLFF. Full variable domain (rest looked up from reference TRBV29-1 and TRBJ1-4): SAVISQKPSRDICQRGTSLTIQCQVDSQVTMMFWYRQQPGQSLTLIATANQGSEATYESGFVIDKFPISRPNLTFSTLTVSNMSPEDSSIYLCSVGVFGEKLFFGSGTQLSVL.

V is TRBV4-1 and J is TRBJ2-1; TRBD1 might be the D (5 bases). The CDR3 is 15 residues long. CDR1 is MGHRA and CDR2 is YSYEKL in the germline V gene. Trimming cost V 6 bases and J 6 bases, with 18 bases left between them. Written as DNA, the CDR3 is TGCGCCAGCAGTCCTGGGGCCCATGGGCCCAATGAGCAGTTCTTC. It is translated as CASSPGAHGPNEQFF.

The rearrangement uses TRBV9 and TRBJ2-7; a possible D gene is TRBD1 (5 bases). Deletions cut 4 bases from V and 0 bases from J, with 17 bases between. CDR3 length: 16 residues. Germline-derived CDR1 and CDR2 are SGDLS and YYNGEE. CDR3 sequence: CASSPLERGSSYEQYF. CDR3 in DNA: TGTGCCAGCAGCCCCCTCGAAAGGGGCAGCTCCTACGAGCAGTACTTC.

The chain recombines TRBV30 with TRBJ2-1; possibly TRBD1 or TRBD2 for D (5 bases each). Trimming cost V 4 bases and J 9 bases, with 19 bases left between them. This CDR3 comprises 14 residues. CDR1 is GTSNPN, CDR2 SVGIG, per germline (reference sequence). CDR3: CAWTRDSRVSEQFF. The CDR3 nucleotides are TGTGCCTGGACCCGGGATAGCAGGGTCAGTGAGCAGTTCTTC.